Here is one T cell receptor beta chain with its context. The antigen remains unidentified. Alongside a J-beta primer mix, a sample-barcoded 5' primer served in a second PCR lasting roughly 6 to 12 cycles. Every cDNA molecule bore a tag from a template-switch adaptor containing 12 random nucleotides. TCRdb independently ran MiXCR on the 5' RACE reads; one entry per CDR3 protein. Of some 1.7 million distinct CDR3 sequences listed, approximately 28% are singletons. The source of the sample is a study of blood T cells in healthy people across ages. Study conclusions and caveats: Donors of long life had a larger count of naive CD4+ cells and greater diversity than aged donors.

The CDR3 has 14 amino acids. Looked up from germline, CDR1 is MNHNY and CDR2 is SVGAGI (reference sequence). Trimming took 5 bases from V and 6 from J, leaving 17 bases between them. Roughly 9 milliliters of peripheral blood were drawn from each donor. The gene calls are TRBV6-6 and TRBJ2-7, with a possible D match to TRBD1 (6 bases). The sequenced sample was blood. The origin of this receptor is a woman in her 30s in good health. CDR3 region: CASSPPTGFGEQYF. CDR3 nucleotides: TGTGCCAGCAGTCCTCCAACAGGGTTTGGCGAGCAGTACTTC.